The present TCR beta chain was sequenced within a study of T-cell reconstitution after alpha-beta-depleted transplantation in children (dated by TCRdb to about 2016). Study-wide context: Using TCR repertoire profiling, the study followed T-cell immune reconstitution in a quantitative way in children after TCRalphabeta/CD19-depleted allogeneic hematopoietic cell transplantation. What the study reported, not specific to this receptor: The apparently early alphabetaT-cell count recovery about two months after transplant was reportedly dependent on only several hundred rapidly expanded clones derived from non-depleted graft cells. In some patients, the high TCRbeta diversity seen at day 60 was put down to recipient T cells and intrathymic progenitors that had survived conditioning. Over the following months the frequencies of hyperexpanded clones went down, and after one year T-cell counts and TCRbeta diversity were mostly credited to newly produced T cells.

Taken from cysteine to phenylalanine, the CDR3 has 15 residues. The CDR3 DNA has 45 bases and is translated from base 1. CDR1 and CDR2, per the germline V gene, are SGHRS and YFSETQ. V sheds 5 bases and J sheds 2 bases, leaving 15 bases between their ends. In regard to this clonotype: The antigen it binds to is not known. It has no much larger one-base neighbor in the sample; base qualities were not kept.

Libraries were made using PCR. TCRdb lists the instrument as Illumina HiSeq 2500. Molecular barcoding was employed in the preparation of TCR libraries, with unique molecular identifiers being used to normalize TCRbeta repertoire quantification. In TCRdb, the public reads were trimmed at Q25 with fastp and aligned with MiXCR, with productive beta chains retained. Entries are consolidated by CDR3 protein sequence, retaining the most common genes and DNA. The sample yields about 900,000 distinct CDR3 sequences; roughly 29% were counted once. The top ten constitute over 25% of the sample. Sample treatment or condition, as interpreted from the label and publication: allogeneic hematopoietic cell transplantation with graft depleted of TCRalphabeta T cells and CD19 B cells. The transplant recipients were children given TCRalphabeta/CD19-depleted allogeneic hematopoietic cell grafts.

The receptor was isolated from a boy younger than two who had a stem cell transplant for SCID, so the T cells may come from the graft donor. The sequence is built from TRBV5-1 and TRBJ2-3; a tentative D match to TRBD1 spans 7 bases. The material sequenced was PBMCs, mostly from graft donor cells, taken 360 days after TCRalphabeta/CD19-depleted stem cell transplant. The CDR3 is CASSRGTDFTDTQYF. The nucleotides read TGCGCCAGCAGTCGGGGGACAGACTTCACAGATACGCAGTATTTT.